This T cell receptor beta chain was retrieved from a study of OX40 agonist ivuxolimab in advanced cancers. Study-level background: Of the patients, three showed partial responses, one with hepatocellular carcinoma and two with cutaneous melanoma. Whole-study findings and limits: On average, CD8+ T cells showed a greater number of expanded clones than CD4+. Clonal expansion from baseline to week 6 occurred in both CD4+ and CD8+ T cells.

Germline assignment: CDR1 SEHNR and CDR2 FQNEAQ (reference sequence). The CDR3 has 12 residues. Trimming pared 6 bases from V and 6 bases from J, leaving 11 bases between. Baseline was the first blood sampling point, followed by cycle 4 day 1 and cycle 7 day 1. Data came from immunoSEQ multiplex PCR; TCRdb stores just in-frame clones and leaves some out. Of approximately 69,000 clones in the sample, 90% to 95% were seen once. Concerning this clone itself: Its antigen is unknown.

This chain links TRBV7-9 with TRBJ1-2; no clear D. The source of this sequence is an adult with an advanced solid tumor such as melanoma, head and neck, liver or kidney cancer. The sample consisted of CD4+ or CD8+ T cells sorted from blood, taken in a trial of the OX40 agonist ivuxolimab. The CDR3, as DNA: TGTGCCAGCAGTAGGGTTATTGATGGCTACACCTTC. Protein: CASSRVIDGYTF.